Listed here are 10 T cell receptor beta chains from one sample, sequenced in a study of T cells in Graves' hyperthyroidism and ophthalmopathy. RNA transcripts gave rise to amplified TCR beta CDR3 regions. HTBI primers were the set used in a first-round RT-PCR of the TCR CDR3. In TCRdb, the multiplex PCR reads were re-called with MiXCR into one record per CDR3 protein. This table holds more than 250,000 distinct CDR3 sequences, around 15% found once. Sequences were obtained from blood. These receptors were obtained from a woman aged 50 to 60 with Graves' hyperthyroidism that later progressed to Graves' ophthalmopathy.

Ten or more counts support this clonotype. V is TRBV28 and J is TRBJ2-7, with 11 bases fitting TRBD1. The V gene's germline CDR1 is MDHEN and CDR2 SYDVKM. The trim removed 4 bases at V and 5 bases at J, leaving 10 bases unmatched. CDR3 length: 16 amino acids. The CDR3 loop reads CASSSPRTGGKDEQYF. The CDR3, as DNA: TGTGCCAGCAGTTCGCCAAGGACAGGGGGCAAAGACGAGCAGTACTTC.

This clonotype was observed at least ten times. The chain combines TRBV27 with TRBJ1-1; the D is unclear. V lost 8 bases and J lost 11, with 15 bases in between. This CDR3 is 11 amino acids long. The V gene's germline CDR1 is MNHEY and CDR2 SMNVEV (reference sequence). CDR3 in amino acids: CASLRGTVAFF. CDR3 nucleotides: TGTGCCAGCCTTCGGGGAACAGTGGCTTTCTTT.

This clonotype was picked up a small number of times. In DNA, the CDR3 is TGCAGTGCCCCCCGGTACTCCCAGAATAGCAATCAGCCCCAGCATTTT. Translated, it gives CSAPRYSQNSNQPQHF. This chain uses TRBV20-1 with TRBJ1-5; D gene uncertain. From germline, CDR1 is DFQATT and CDR2 SNEGSKA (reference sequence). The CDR3 sequence is 16 residues long. Trimming left V 6 bases short and J 0 bases short, with 18 bases between.

This clonotype was seen ten or more times. The CDR3, as DNA: TGTGCCAGCAAGGAAGAAATGAACACCGGGGAGCTGTTTTTT. This gives the protein CASKEEMNTGELFF. This sequence joins TRBV2 and TRBJ2-2; D gene ambiguous. The V gene's germline CDR1 is SNHLY and CDR2 FYNNEI. Deletions cut 7 bases from V and 1 base from J, with 10 bases between. The CDR3 is 14 amino acids.

A remark on this clonotype: Given a much more abundant clone one base away, this may be a read error. The genes are TRBV11-3 and TRBJ2-1; no reliable D call. Germline loops: CDR1 SGHNT, CDR2 YENEEA. V was cut by 4 bases and J by 9 bases, with 10 bases left in between. This CDR3 is built from 12 residues. CDR3 sequence (DNA): TGTGCCAGCAGCTCTGATTCCAGTGAGCAGTTCTTC. Translated: CASSSDSSEQFF.

The chain links TRBV12-5 to TRBJ1-6; 9 bases agree with TRBD1. The J segment lost 9 bases and the V segment lost 7 bases, leaving 19 bases of the junction unmatched. The germline V gene has CDR1 LGHNT and CDR2 FRNRAP. This CDR3 spans 18 amino acids. CDR3 region: CASDPPGQGDSTCSPLHF. The CDR3 DNA reads as TGTGCTAGTGATCCACCGGGACAGGGCGACTCGACTTGTTCACCCCTCCACTTT. Full variable domain (outside the CDR3, taken from reference TRBV12-5 and TRBJ1-6): DARVTQTPRHKVTEMGQEVTMRCQPILGHNTVFWYRQTMMQGLELLAYFRNRAPLDDSGMPKDRFSAEMPDATLATLKIQPSEPRDSAVYFCASDPPGQGDSTCSPLHFGNGTRLTVT.

This clonotype was counted ten times or more. V gene TRBV11-1 combines with J gene TRBJ2-5; D is possibly TRBD2 (6 bases). Trimming stripped 2 bases from V and 4 bases from J, with 20 bases between. The germline CDR1 and CDR2 sequences are SGHAT and FQDESV (reference sequence). The CDR3 spans 17 residues. The CDR3 bases are TGTGCCAGCAGCTTACCCCGCGGACTAACCCCACGAGAGACCCAGTACTTC. Amino acids: CASSLPRGLTPRETQYF.

For this clonotype: Possible read error: a much larger clone is one base away. This chain joins TRBV25-1 and TRBJ2-7; 7 bases are shared with TRBD1. Germline loops: CDR1 MGHDK, CDR2 SYGVNS. CDR3 size: 14 residues. Here the CDR3 reads CASSKQQGYYDQYF. The CDR3 coding sequence is TGTGCCAGCAGTAAACAACAGGGGTACTACGACCAGTACTTC.

This clonotype appeared a few times. V usage is TRBV9 and J usage is TRBJ2-1, with a tentative D call TRBD1 (5 bases). V lost 4 bases and J 8 bases, leaving 28 bases between the germline ends. Germline V gene sequence: CDR1 SGDLS, CDR2 YYNGEE. The CDR3 extends over 18 amino acids. The CDR3 DNA follows: TGTGCCAGCAGCAACTCTTCGGTGTTTTCTTGGGGCTTTGATGAGCAGTTCTTC. Translated, it gives CASSNSSVFSWGFDEQFF. Using reference TRBV9 and TRBJ2-1 for the parts outside the CDR3, the full variable domain is DSGVTQTPKHLITATGQRVTLRCSPRSGDLSVYWYQQSLDQGLQFLIQYYNGEERAKGNILERFSAQQFPDLHSELNLSSLELGDSALYFCASSNSSVFSWGFDEQFFGPGTRLTVL.

The sample holds a few counts of this clonotype. The chain links TRBV30 to TRBJ2-7; 7 nucleotides match TRBD1. This CDR3 region has 14 residues. CDR1 and CDR2 (germline): GTSNPN, SVGIG (reference sequence). V trimming: 2 bases; J trimming: 4 bases; junction bases outside the gene matches: 8. CDR3 DNA sequence: TGTGCCTGGAGTCGTAGGGGGCTGGGATACGAGCAGTACTTC. This sequence encodes CAWSRRGLGYEQYF.